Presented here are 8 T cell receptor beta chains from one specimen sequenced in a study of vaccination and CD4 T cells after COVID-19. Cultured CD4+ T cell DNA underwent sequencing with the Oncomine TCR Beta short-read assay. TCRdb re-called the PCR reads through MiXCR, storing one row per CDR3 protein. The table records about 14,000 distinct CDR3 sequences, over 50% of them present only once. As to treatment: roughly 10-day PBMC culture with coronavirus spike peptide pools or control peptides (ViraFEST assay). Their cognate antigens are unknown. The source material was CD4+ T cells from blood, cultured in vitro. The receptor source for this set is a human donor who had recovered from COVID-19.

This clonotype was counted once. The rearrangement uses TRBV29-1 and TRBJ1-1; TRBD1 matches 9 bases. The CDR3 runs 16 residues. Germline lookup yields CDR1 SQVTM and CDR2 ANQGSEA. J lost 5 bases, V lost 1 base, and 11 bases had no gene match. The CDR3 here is CSVEGSQGTGLTEAFF. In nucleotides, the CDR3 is TGCAGCGTTGAAGGGTCCCAGGGGACAGGGTTGACTGAAGCTTTCTTT.

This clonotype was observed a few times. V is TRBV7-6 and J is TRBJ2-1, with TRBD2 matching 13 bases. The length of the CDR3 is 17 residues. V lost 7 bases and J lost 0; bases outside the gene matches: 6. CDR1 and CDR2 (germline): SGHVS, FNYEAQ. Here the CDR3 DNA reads TGTGCCAGCAACCAACTAGCGGGGGGGGTCTCCTACAATGAGCAGTTCTTC. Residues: CASNQLAGGVSYNEQFF.

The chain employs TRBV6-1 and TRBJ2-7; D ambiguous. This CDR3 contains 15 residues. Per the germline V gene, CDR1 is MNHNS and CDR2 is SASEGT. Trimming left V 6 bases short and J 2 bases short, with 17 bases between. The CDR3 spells CASRDPTWRTYEQYF. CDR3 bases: TGTGCCAGCAGAGACCCTACGTGGAGAACCTACGAGCAGTACTTC.

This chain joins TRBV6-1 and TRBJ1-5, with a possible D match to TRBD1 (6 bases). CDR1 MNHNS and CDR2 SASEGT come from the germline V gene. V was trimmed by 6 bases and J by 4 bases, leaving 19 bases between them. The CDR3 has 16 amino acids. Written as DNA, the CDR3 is TGTGCCAGCAGATCACAGGGCAACGGCGCGAATCAGCCCCAGCATTTT. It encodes CASRSQGNGANQPQHF.

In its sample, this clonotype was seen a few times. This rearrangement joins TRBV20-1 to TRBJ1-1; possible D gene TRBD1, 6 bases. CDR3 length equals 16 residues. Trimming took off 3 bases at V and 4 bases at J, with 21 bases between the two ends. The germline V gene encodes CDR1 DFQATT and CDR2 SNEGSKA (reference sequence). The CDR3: CSASILGARVITEAFF. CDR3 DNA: TGCAGTGCTAGTATCCTGGGGGCTCGTGTTATCACTGAAGCTTTCTTT.

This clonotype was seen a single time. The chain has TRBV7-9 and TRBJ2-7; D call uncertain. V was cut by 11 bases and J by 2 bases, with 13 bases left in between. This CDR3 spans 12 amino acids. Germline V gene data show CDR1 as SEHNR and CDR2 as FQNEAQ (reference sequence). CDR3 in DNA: TGTGCCGGATCTACACAGACCTACGAGCAGTACTTC. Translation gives CAGSTQTYEQYF.

The DNA for the CDR3 is TGTGCCATCAGTGGATCGGGACAGGTCTACGAGCAGTACTTC. Its protein product is CAISGSGQVYEQYF. The V gene is TRBV10-3, the J gene TRBJ2-7; 8 bases are shared with TRBD1. The CDR3 is 14 residues long. The V and J ends lost 4 bases and 3 bases, in that order; junction bases with no gene match: 5. Germline V gene sequence: CDR1 ENHRY, CDR2 SYGVKD.

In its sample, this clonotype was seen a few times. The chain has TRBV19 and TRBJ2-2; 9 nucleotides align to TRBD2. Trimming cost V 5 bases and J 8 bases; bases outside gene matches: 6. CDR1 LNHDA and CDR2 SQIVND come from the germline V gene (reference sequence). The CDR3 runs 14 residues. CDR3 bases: TGTGCCAGTAGTTGGGCTAGCGGGATGGGGGAGCTGTTTTTT. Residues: CASSWASGMGELFF.